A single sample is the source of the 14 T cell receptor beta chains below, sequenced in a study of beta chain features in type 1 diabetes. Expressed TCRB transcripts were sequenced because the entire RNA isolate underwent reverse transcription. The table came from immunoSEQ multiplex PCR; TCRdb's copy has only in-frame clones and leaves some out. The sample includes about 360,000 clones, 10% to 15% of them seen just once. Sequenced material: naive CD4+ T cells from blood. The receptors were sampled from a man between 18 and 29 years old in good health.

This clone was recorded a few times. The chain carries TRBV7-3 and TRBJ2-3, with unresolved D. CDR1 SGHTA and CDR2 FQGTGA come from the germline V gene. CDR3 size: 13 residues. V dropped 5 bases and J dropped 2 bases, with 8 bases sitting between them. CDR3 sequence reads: CASSPRVTDTQYF. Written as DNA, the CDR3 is TGTGCCAGCAGCCCACGGGTCACAGATACGCAGTATTTT.

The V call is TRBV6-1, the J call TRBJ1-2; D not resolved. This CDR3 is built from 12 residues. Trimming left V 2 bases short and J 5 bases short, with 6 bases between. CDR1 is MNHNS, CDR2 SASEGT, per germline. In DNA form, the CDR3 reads TGTGCCAGCAGTGAAATCGGGTATGGCTACACCTTC. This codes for CASSEIGYGYTF.

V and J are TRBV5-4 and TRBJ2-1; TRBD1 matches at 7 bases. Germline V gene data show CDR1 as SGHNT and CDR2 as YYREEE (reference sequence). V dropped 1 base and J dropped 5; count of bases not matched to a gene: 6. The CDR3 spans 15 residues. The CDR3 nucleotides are TGTGCCAGCAGCTTGACAGGGGTGCTTCACAATGAGCAGTTCTTC. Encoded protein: CASSLTGVLHNEQFF.

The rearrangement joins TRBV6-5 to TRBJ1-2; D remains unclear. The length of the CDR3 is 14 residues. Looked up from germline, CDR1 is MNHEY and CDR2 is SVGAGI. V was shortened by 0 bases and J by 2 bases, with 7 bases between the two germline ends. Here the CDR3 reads CASSYSAQNYGYTF. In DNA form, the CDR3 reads TGTGCCAGCAGTTACTCGGCACAAAACTATGGCTACACCTTC.

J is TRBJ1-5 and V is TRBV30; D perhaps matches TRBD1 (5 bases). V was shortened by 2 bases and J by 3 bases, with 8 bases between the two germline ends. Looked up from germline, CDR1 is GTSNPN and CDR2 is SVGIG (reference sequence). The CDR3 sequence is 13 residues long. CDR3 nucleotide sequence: TGTGCCTGGAGTATCAGGGACAATCAGCCCCAGCATTTT. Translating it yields CAWSIRDNQPQHF.

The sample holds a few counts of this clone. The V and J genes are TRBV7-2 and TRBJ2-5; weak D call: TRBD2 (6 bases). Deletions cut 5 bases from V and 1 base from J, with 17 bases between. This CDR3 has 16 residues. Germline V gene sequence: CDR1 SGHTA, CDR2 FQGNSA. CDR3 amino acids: CASSRNSLALQETQYF. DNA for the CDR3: TGTGCCAGCAGCCGCAACTCTCTAGCGCTCCAAGAGACCCAGTACTTC.

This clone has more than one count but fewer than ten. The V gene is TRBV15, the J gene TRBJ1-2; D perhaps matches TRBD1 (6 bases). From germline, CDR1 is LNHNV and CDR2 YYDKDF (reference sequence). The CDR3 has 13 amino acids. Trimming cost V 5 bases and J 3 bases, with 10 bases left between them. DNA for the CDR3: TGTGCCACCAGCGAGGACAGACACTATGGCTACACCTTC. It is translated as CATSEDRHYGYTF. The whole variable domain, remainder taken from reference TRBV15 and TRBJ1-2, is DAMVIQNPRYQVTQFGKPVTLSCSQTLNHNVMYWYQQKSSQAPKLLFHYYDKDFNNEADTPDNFQSRRPNTSFCFLDIRSPGLGDTAMYLCATSEDRHYGYTFGSGTRLTVV.

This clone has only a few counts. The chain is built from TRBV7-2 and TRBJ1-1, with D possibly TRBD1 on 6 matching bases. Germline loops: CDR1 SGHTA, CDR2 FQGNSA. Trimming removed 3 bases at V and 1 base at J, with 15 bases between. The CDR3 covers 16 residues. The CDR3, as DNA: TGTGCCAGCAGCTTCTCCTGGGACACCTCGAACACTGAAGCTTTCTTT. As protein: CASSFSWDTSNTEAFF.

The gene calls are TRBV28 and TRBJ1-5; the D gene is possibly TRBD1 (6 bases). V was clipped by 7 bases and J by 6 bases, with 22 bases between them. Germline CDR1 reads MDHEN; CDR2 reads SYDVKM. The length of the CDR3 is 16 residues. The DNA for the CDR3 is TGTGCCAGCACGGTATCCGGGACAAACGTGGGTCAGCCCCAGCATTTT. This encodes CASTVSGTNVGQPQHF.

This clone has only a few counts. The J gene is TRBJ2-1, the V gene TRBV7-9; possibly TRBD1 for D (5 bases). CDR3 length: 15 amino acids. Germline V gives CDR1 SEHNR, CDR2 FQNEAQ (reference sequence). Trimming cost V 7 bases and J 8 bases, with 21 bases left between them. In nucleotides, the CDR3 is TGTGCCAGCATCCGAGACAGCGCAGTAATTGATGAGCAGTTCTTC. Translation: CASIRDSAVIDEQFF.

The CDR3 sequence: CASSKKWDTGGNQPQHF. For the CDR3, the DNA is TGTGCCAGCAGCAAGAAGTGGGACACAGGTGGTAATCAGCCCCAGCATTTT. The rearrangement joins TRBV21-1 to TRBJ1-5; TRBD1, the D gene given by the table, was not confirmed from the DNA. TRBV21-1 is annotated as a pseudogene. The CDR3 covers 17 residues.

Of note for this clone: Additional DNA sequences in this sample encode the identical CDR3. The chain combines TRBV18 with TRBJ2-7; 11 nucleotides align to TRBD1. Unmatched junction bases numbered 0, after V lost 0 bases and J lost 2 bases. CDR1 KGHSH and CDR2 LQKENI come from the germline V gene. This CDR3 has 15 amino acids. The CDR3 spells CASSPPGQGAYEQYF. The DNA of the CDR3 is TGTGCCAGCTCACCACCGGGACAGGGGGCCTACGAGCAGTACTTC.

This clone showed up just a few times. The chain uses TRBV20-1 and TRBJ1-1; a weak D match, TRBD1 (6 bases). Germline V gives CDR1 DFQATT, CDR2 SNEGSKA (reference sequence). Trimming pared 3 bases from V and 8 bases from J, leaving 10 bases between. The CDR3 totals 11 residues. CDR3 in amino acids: CSARPQGEAFF. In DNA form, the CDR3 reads TGCAGTGCTAGGCCACAGGGAGAAGCTTTCTTT.

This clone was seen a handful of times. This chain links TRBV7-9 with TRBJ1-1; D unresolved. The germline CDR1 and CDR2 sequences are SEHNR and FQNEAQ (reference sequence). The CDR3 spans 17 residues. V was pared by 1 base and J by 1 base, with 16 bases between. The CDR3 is CASSLGVEGGGNTEAFF. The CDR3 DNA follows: TGTGCCAGCAGCTTAGGTGTCGAGGGCGGAGGGAACACTGAAGCTTTCTTT.